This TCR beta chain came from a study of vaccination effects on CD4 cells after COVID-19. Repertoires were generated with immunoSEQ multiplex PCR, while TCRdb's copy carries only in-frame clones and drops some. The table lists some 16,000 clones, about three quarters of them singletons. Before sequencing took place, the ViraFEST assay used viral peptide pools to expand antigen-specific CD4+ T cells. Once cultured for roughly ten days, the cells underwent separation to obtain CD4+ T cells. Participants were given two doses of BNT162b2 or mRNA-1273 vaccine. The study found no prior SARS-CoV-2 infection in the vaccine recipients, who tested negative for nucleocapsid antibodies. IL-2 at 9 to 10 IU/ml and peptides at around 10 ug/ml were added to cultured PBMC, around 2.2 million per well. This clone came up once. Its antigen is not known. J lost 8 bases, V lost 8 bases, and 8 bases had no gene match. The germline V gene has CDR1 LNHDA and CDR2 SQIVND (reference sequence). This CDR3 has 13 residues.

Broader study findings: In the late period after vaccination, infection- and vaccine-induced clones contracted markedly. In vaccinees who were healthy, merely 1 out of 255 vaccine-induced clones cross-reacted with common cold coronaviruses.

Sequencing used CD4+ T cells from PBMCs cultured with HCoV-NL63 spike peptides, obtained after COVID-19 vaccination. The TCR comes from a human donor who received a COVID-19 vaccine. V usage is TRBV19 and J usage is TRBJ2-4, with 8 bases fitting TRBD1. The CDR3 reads CASGGQGRDIQYF. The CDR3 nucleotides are TGTGCCAGTGGAGGACAGGGAAGGGACATTCAGTACTTC.